A single sample gave rise to the 17 T cell receptor beta chains below, sequenced in a study of blood T cells in healthy people across ages (dated by TCRdb to 2014 to 2015). The library relied on 5' RACE. The listed sequencing device is Illumina HiSeq 2500. A second PCR of roughly 7 to 11 cycles was performed with a sample-barcoded 5' primer and a J-beta primer mix. TCRdb handled the public reads itself, with Q25 trimming in fastp and clone calling in MiXCR, and kept productive beta chains. Every entry covers one CDR3 protein and lists the most common genes and DNA from its rows. In this sample the table shows 650,000 to 1,000,000 distinct CDR3 sequences, approximately 35% of which occur a single time. 13% of the sample lies in the top ten. Specimen: blood. The receptors were gathered from a man aged 18 to 30 in good health.

This clonotype occurred once. The chain uses TRBV5-1 and TRBJ2-7; D possibly corresponds to TRBD2 (6 bases). The germline V gene encodes CDR1 SGHRS and CDR2 YFSETQ. There are 17 residues in the CDR3. The V end was cut by 1 base, the J end by 4 bases, with 21 bases between. The CDR3, as DNA: TGCGCCAGCAGCTTGCCCCTAGGAGGGTCCCAAGCGTACGAGCAGTACTTC. This encodes CASSLPLGGSQAYEQYF.

The chain is built from TRBV6-1 and TRBJ1-5; D gene uncertain. Germline CDR1 MNHNS, CDR2 SASEGT. The CDR3 is 13 residues long. Trimming stripped 6 bases from V and 5 bases from J, with 11 bases between. The CDR3 spells CASRGGPDQPQHF. The CDR3 DNA follows: TGTGCCAGCAGGGGAGGGCCCGATCAGCCCCAGCATTTT.

A few counts support this clonotype. The chain uses TRBV30 and TRBJ1-1; 10 bases map to TRBD1. This CDR3 contains 14 residues. With V trimmed by 3 bases and J by 10 bases, 11 bases remained unmatched. Germline loops: CDR1 GTSNPN, CDR2 SVGIG (reference sequence). In nucleotides, the CDR3 is TGTGCCTGGAGAATTGGGGACAGGGGTCCGGGAGCTTTCTTT. This codes for CAWRIGDRGPGAFF.

The chain has TRBV7-6 and TRBJ2-1, with 8 bases lining up with TRBD2. Germline V gives CDR1 SGHVS, CDR2 FNYEAQ. The CDR3 extends over 16 amino acids. Trimming cost V 5 bases and J 7 bases; bases outside gene matches: 13. The CDR3 region is CASSVGDYRGGNEQFF. For the CDR3, the DNA is TGTGCCAGCAGCGTCGGCGACTACCGGGGGGGAAATGAGCAGTTCTTC.

This clonotype was observed once. V usage is TRBV2 and J usage is TRBJ2-3; 10 nucleotides match TRBD1. The CDR3 runs 15 residues. Germline values: CDR1 SNHLY, CDR2 FYNNEI. The V gene end was trimmed by 6 bases and the J gene end by 4 bases; junction bases not matched to a gene: 7. The DNA for the CDR3 is TGTGCCAGCAGGACAGGGGGCGGGAACGCAGATACGCAGTATTTT. The encoded protein is CASRTGGGNADTQYF.

The chain links TRBV20-1 to TRBJ1-2; D remains ambiguous. V was shortened by 6 bases and J by 2 bases, with 13 bases between the two germline ends. CDR1 and CDR2 from the germline V gene are DFQATT and SNEGSKA (reference sequence). The CDR3 has 13 amino acids. The CDR3 loop reads CSAKEHANYGYTF. DNA of the CDR3: TGCAGTGCAAAAGAGCATGCAAACTATGGCTACACCTTC.

This rearrangement joins TRBV11-2 to TRBJ2-1; D ambiguous. Germline loops: CDR1 SGHAT, CDR2 FQNNGV. CDR3 size: 14 residues. The ends were cut back, 2 bases at V and 7 bases at J, with 12 bases in the middle. The CDR3 loop is CASSLSADWNEQFF. DNA of the CDR3: TGTGCCAGCAGCTTATCGGCCGACTGGAATGAGCAGTTCTTC.

This clonotype was observed a few times. The chain combines TRBV20-1 with TRBJ1-5; 8 bases match TRBD1. Germline lookup yields CDR1 DFQATT and CDR2 SNEGSKA (reference sequence). V lost 4 bases and J lost 11; bases outside the gene matches: 13. This CDR3 spans 14 amino acids. In DNA form, the CDR3 reads TGCAGTGCTATCTCGGACAGGGAAGGATTATCCCAGCATTTT. Its translation: CSAISDREGLSQHF.

This clonotype has just a few counts. The chain combines TRBV7-9 with TRBJ2-7, with TRBD1 identical over 10 bases. CDR3 length equals 14 residues. Germline V gene lookup returns CDR1 SEHNR and CDR2 FQNEAQ (reference sequence). After removal of 7 bases from V and 4 bases from J, the junction contained 7 bases not matched to a gene. DNA for the CDR3: TGTGCCAGCACCGCCTGGGACAGGGGTTACGAGCAGTACTTC. Its translation: CASTAWDRGYEQYF.

This clonotype was recorded a few times. The rearrangement links TRBV27 to TRBJ2-7; a weak D match, TRBD2 (6 bases). The CDR3 runs to 15 residues. Trimming stripped 3 bases from V and 2 bases from J, with 14 bases between. Germline V gene lookup returns CDR1 MNHEY and CDR2 SMNVEV (reference sequence). CDR3 coding DNA: TGTGCCAGCAGTTTTAGGAGCGGGTCCGCCTACGAGCAGTACTTC. This codes for CASSFRSGSAYEQYF.

This clonotype was observed a handful of times. This chain joins TRBV2 and TRBJ1-2; TRBD1 matches at 9 bases. J gave up 6 bases and V 2 bases, and 10 bases lay outside the gene matches. The CDR3 runs 16 residues. Germline V gene sequence: CDR1 SNHLY, CDR2 FYNNEI. The CDR3, as DNA: TGTGCCAGCAGTGAAAAACAGGGGGCGCATGTGAATGGCTACACCTTC. It encodes CASSEKQGAHVNGYTF. Full variable domain (rest looked up from reference TRBV2 and TRBJ1-2): EPEVTQTPSHQVTQMGQEVILRCVPISNHLYFYWYRQILGQKVEFLVSFYNNEISEKSEIFDDQFSVERPDGSNFTLKIRSTKLEDSAMYFCASSEKQGAHVNGYTFGSGTRLTVV.

This clonotype has only a few counts. J is TRBJ1-5 and V is TRBV27; 8 nucleotides match TRBD1. From germline, CDR1 is MNHEY and CDR2 SMNVEV (reference sequence). The CDR3 covers 16 residues. V shed 3 bases and J 0 bases; nucleotides not matched to a gene: 4. The CDR3 is CASSFRGQDSNQPQHF. The DNA for the CDR3 is TGTGCCAGCAGTTTCCGGGGACAGGATAGCAATCAGCCCCAGCATTTT.

A remark on this clonotype: A much bigger clone sits one base away, suggesting this may be a read error. The rearrangement joins TRBV12-3 or TRBV12-4 to TRBJ2-7; D not certain. V was trimmed by 5 bases and J by 7 bases, leaving 12 bases between them. The length of the CDR3 is 12 residues. This chain's CDR3 is CASSRGGVEQYF. The CDR3 nucleotides are TGTGCCAGCAGTAGAGGTGGTGTTGAGCAGTACTTC.

This clonotype was picked up many times. The CDR3 nucleotides read TGTGCCAGCAGCTTAGAACCAGGGGCCTCCTACGAGCAGTACTTC. Translation gives CASSLEPGASYEQYF. This rearrangement joins TRBV7-6 to TRBJ2-7; possible D gene TRBD1, 6 bases. CDR1 and CDR2 (germline): SGHVS, FNYEAQ. The CDR3 sequence is 15 residues long. Between the trimmed V and J ends, which lost 1 base and 0 bases, there was a span of 10 bases.

This clonotype was detected once. The chain is built from TRBV7-3 and TRBJ2-5, with 11 bases that match TRBD2. Germline CDR1 SGHTA, CDR2 FQGTGA. Unmatched junction bases numbered 15, after V lost 4 bases and J lost 11 bases. The CDR3 sequence is 16 residues long. CDR3 sequence reads: CASSSTGLAAYNEQYF. The CDR3 coding sequence is TGTGCCAGCAGCTCCACGGGACTAGCGGCTTACAATGAGCAGTACTTC.

On this clonotype: With a much larger clone just one base away, this may be a read error. In DNA form, the CDR3 reads TGCAGCGTTGAAGAGAACTCAGGGGGCGGCTACACCTTC. This encodes CSVEENSGGGYTF. The gene calls are TRBV29-1 and TRBJ1-2; TRBD1 agrees at 8 bases. Germline CDR1 is SQVTM and CDR2 is ANQGSEA. V dropped 0 bases and J dropped 8; count of bases not matched to a gene: 5. CDR3 size: 13 residues.

The sample holds a few counts of this clonotype. The rearrangement uses TRBV30 and TRBJ2-1, with 9 bases lining up with TRBD1. Germline-derived CDR1 and CDR2 are GTSNPN and SVGIG (reference sequence). The CDR3 totals 15 residues. With V trimmed by 1 base and J by 3 bases, 4 bases remained unmatched. The CDR3 coding sequence is TGTGCCTGGAGTGGGGACAGGGCCTTCTACAATGAGCAGTTCTTC. Protein: CAWSGDRAFYNEQFF.